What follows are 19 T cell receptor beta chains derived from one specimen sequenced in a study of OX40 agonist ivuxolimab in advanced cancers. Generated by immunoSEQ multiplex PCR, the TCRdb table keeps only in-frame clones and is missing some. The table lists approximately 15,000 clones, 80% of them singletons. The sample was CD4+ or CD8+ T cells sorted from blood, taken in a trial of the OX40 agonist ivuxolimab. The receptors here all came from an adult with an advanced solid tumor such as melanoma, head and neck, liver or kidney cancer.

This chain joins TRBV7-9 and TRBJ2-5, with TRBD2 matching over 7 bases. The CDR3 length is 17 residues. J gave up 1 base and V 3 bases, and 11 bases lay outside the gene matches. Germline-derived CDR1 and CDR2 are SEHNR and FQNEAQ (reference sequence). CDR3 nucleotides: TGTGCCAGCAGCTTCCCGGAGGGAGGGACGGCCCAAGAGACCCAGTACTTC. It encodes CASSFPEGGTAQETQYF. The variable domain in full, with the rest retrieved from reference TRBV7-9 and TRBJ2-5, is DTGVSQNPRHKITKRGQNVTFRCDPISEHNRLYWYRQTLGQGPEFLTYFQNEAQLEKSRLLSDRFSAERPKGSFSTLEIQRTEQGDSAMYLCASSFPEGGTAQETQYFGPGTRLLVL.

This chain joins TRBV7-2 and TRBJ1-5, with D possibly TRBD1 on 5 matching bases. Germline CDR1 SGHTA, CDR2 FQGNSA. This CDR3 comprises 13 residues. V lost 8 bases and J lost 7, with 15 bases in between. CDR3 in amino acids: CASGDWGTQPQHF. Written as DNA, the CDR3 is TGTGCCAGCGGCGACTGGGGGACGCAGCCCCAGCATTTT.

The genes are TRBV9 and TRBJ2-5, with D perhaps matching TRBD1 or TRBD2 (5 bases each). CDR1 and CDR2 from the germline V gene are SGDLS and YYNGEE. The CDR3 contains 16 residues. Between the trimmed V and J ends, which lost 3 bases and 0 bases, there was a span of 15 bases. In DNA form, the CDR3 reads TGTGCCAGCAGCGCAGAGGGGTTCTCGTACCAAGAGACCCAGTACTTC. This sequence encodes CASSAEGFSYQETQYF.

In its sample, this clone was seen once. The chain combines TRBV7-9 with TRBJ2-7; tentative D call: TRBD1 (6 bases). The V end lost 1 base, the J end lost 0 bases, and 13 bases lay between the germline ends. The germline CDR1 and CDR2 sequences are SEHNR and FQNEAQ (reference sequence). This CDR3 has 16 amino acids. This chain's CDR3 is CASSLGIQGSSYEQYF. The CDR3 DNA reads TGTGCCAGCAGCTTAGGGATTCAGGGGAGCTCCTACGAGCAGTACTTC.

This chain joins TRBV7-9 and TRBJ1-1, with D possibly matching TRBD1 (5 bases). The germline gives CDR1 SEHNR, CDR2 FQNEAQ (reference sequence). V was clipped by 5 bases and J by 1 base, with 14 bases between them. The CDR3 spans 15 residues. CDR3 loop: CASSLTWGGNTEAFF. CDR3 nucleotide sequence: TGTGCCAGCAGCCTGACTTGGGGCGGGAACACTGAAGCTTTCTTT.

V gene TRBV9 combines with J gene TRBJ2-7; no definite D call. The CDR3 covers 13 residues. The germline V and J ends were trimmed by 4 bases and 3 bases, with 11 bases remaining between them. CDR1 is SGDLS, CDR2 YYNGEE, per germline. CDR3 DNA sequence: TGTGCCAGCAGCTCATCCCACCTCTACGAGCAGTACTTC. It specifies CASSSSHLYEQYF.

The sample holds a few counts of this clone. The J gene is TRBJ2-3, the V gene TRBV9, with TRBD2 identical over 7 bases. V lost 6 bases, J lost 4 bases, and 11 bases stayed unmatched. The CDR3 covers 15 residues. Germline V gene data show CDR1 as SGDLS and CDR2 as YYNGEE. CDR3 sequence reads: CASTSWGGRADTQYF. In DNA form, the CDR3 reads TGTGCCAGCACCTCATGGGGGGGTCGCGCAGATACGCAGTATTTT.

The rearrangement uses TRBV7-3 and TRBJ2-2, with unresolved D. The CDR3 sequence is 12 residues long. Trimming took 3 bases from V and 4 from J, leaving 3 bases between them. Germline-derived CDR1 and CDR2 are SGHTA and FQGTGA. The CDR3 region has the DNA TGTGCCAGCAGCTTCATCACCGGGGAGCTGTTTTTT. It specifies CASSFITGELFF.

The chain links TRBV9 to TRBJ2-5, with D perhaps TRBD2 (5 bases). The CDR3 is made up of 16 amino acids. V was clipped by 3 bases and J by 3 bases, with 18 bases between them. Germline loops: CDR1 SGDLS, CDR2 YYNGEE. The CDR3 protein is CASSATSGSEKETQYF. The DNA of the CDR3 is TGTGCCAGCAGCGCCACCTCGGGGTCTGAGAAAGAGACCCAGTACTTC.

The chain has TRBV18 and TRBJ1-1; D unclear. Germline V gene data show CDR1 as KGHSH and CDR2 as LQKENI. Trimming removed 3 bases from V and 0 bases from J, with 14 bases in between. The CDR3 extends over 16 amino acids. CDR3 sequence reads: CASSPVDFLMNTEAFF. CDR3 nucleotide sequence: TGTGCCAGCTCACCTGTGGACTTTCTCATGAACACTGAAGCTTTCTTT. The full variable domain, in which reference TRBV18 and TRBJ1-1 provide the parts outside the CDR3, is NAGVMQNPRHLVRRRGQEARLRCSPMKGHSHVYWYRQLPEEGLKFMVYLQKENIIDESGMPKERFSAEFPKEGPSILRIQQVVRGDSAAYFCASSPVDFLMNTEAFFGQGTRLTVV.

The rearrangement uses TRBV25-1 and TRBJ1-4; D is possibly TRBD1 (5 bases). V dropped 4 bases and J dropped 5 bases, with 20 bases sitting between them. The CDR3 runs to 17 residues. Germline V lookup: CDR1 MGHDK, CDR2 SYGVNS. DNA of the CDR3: TGTGCCAGCAGTGTCCTTCCCTCCACAGGTGTAAATGAAAAACTGTTTTTT. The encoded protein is CASSVLPSTGVNEKLFF.

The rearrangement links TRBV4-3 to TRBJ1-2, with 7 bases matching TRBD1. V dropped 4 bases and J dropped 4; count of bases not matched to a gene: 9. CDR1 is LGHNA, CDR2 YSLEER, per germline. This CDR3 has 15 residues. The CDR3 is CASSLGTAPLYGYTF. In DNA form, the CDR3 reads TGCGCCAGCAGCCTAGGGACAGCACCACTCTATGGCTACACCTTC.

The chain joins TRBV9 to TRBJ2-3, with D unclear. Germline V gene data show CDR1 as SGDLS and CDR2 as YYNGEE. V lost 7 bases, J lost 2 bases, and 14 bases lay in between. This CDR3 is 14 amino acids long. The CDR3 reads CASGPLEYTDTQYF. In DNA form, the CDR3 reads TGTGCCAGCGGGCCGCTTGAGTACACAGATACGCAGTATTTT.

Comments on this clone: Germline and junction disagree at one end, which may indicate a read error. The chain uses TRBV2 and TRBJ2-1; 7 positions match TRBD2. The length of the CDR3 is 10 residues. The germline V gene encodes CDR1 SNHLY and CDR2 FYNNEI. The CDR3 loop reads CASSGLAPLF. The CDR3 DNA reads TGTGCCAGCAGTGGACTAGCTCCGCTCTTC. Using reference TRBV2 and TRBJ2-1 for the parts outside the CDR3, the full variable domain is EPEVTQTPSHQVTQMGQEVILRCVPISNHLYFYWYRQILGQKVEFLVSFYNNEISEKSEIFDDQFSVERPDGSNFTLKIRSTKLEDSAMYFCASSGLAPLFGPGTRLTVL.

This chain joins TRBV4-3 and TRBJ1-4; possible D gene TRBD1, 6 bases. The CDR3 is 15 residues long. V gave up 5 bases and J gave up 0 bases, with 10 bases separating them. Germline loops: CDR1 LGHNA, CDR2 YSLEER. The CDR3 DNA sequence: TGCGCCAGCAGCGCGTCAGGGGCAACTAATGAAAAACTGTTTTTT. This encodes CASSASGATNEKLFF.

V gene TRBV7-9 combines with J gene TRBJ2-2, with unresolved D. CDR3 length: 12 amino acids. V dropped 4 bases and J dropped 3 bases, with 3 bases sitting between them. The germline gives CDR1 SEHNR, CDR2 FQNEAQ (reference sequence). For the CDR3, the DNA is TGTGCCAGCAGCTCTGACACCGGGGAGCTGTTTTTT. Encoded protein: CASSSDTGELFF.

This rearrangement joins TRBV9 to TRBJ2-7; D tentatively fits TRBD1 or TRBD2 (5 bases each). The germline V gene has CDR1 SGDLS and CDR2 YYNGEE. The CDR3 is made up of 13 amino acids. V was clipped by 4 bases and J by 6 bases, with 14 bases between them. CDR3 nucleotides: TGTGCCAGCAGCTTCGGGGCGGCGGGCGAGCAGTACTTC. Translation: CASSFGAAGEQYF.

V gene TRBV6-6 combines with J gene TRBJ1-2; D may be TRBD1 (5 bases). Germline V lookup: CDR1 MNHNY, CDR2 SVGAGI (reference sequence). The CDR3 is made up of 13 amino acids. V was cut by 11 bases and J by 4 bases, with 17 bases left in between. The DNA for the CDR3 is TGTGCCGCCTGGGCCCCAGGGTCCTATGGCTACACCTTC. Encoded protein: CAAWAPGSYGYTF.

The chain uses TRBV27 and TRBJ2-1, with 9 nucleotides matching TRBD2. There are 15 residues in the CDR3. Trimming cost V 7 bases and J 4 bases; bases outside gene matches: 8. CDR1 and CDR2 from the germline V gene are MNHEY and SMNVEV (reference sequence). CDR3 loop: CASTPGSGGYNEQFF. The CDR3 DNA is TGTGCCAGCACCCCAGGGAGCGGGGGGTACAATGAGCAGTTCTTC.